This entry lists 20 T cell receptor beta chains sequenced from one sample in a study of blood T cell repertoires in COVID-19. Method: immunoSEQ multiplex PCR; TCRdb's copy keeps in-frame clones and lacks some. The table lists a few hundred thousand clones, approximately 86% of them singletons, with over 7.5% in the top ten. Specimen: peripheral blood. The receptors were gathered from a man between 40 and 49 years old who had recovered from COVID-19.

V usage is TRBV24-1 and J usage is TRBJ1-2, with D possibly TRBD1 on 6 matching bases. CDR3 length equals 16 residues. The V end was cut by 9 bases, the J end by 2 bases, with 21 bases between. The germline gives CDR1 KGHDR, CDR2 SFDVKD. In DNA form, the CDR3 reads TGTGCCACCGGCCCCCCCCGGACAGAGGAAAACTATGGCTACACCTTC. Its protein product is CATGPPRTEENYGYTF.

The chain couples TRBV6-5 to TRBJ1-2; no definite D call. Germline V gives CDR1 MNHEY, CDR2 SVGAGI. The CDR3 has 14 residues. Deletions cut 6 bases from V and 9 bases from J, with 20 bases between. This chain's CDR3 is CASRPRVPLECYTF. Written as DNA, the CDR3 is TGTGCCAGCAGACCCCGGGTACCTCTAGAGTGCTACACCTTC.

In this sample, this clone turned up once. This chain links TRBV24-1 with TRBJ2-1, with D perhaps matching TRBD1 (6 bases). V lost 1 base, J lost 13 bases, and 13 bases lay in between. The germline gives CDR1 KGHDR, CDR2 SFDVKD. The CDR3 covers 13 residues. The CDR3 nucleotides read TGTGCCACCAGTGATTTCCCGGACAGCCCCCAGTTCTTC. This encodes CATSDFPDSPQFF.

This chain connects TRBV9 to TRBJ1-5; D remains unclear. The V and J ends lost 0 bases and 0 bases respectively, with 13 bases between them. The CDR3 is made up of 17 amino acids. Germline V lookup: CDR1 SGDLS, CDR2 YYNGEE. CDR3 sequence reads: CASSVEHRDYSNQPQHF. Written as DNA, the CDR3 is TGTGCCAGCAGCGTAGAACACAGAGATTATAGCAATCAGCCCCAGCATTTT.

The V call is TRBV29-1, the J call TRBJ2-7, with D possibly being TRBD1 (5 bases). V lost 3 bases and J lost 7, with 16 bases in between. Germline CDR1 and CDR2: SQVTM and ANQGSEA. The CDR3 is made up of 13 amino acids. CDR3 DNA: TGCAGCGTTGAGGGGCAGGGTCAAAATGAGCAGTACTTC. Protein: CSVEGQGQNEQYF.

V usage is TRBV5-6 and J usage is TRBJ1-4; D may be TRBD1 (6 bases). V lost 0 bases, J lost 4 bases, and 10 bases lay in between. Germline V gene data show CDR1 as SGHDT and CDR2 as YYEEEE. The CDR3 runs to 15 residues. As DNA, the CDR3 is TGTGCCAGCAGCTTGGAAGGGGGGGTTAATGAAAAACTGTTTTTT. It translates to CASSLEGGVNEKLFF.

This clone was counted a single time. The chain is built from TRBV12-3 or TRBV12-4 and TRBJ1-5; 8 bases align to TRBD1. There are 13 residues in the CDR3. J lost 7 bases, V lost 6 bases, and 5 bases had no gene match. CDR3 sequence: CASRTGVLQPQHF. CDR3 nucleotides: TGTGCCAGCAGGACAGGGGTTCTGCAGCCCCAGCATTTT.

The chain couples TRBV7-6 to TRBJ1-1; D unclear. The germline CDR1 and CDR2 sequences are SGHVS and FNYEAQ. Trimming took off 0 bases at V and 1 base at J, with 15 bases between the two ends. This CDR3 has 17 amino acids. The CDR3 DNA reads TGTGCCAGCAGCTTAGCAGTGAGGGTTAGGACGAACACTGAAGCTTTCTTT. Protein: CASSLAVRVRTNTEAFF.

This chain uses TRBV19 with TRBJ2-7, with 8 bases aligning to TRBD1. The CDR3 length is 17 residues. Germline CDR1 is LNHDA and CDR2 is SQIVND (reference sequence). V lost 3 bases, J lost 2 bases, and 12 bases stayed unmatched. The CDR3 DNA sequence: TGTGCCAGTAGTATTAGTCATCGGACAGGGACCCCCTACGAGCAGTACTTC. It translates to CASSISHRTGTPYEQYF.

This chain connects TRBV7-9 to TRBJ2-1, with a possible D match to TRBD2 (6 bases). CDR3 size: 17 residues. V was clipped by 0 bases and J by 1 base, with 13 bases between them. The germline gives CDR1 SEHNR, CDR2 FQNEAQ (reference sequence). In nucleotides, the CDR3 is TGTGCCAGCAGCTTAGCGCAGGCTAGCGCTTCCTACAATGAGCAGTTCTTC. Translation: CASSLAQASASYNEQFF.

V usage is TRBV27 and J usage is TRBJ2-6, with D possibly matching TRBD1 (6 bases). The V and J ends lost 4 bases and 0 bases respectively, with 13 bases between them. The CDR3 covers 17 residues. Germline CDR1 MNHEY, CDR2 SMNVEV (reference sequence). DNA of the CDR3: TGTGCCAGCAGTTCCGGACAGAGCTACTCTGGGGCCAACGTCCTGACTTTC. Translating it yields CASSSGQSYSGANVLTF. The variable domain in full, with the rest retrieved from reference TRBV27 and TRBJ2-6, is EAQVTQNPRYLITVTGKKLTVTCSQNMNHEYMSWYRQDPGLGLRQIYYSMNVEVTDKGDVPEGYKVSRKEKRNFPLILESPSPNQTSLYFCASSSGQSYSGANVLTFGAGSRLTVL.

This clone came up once. The chain combines TRBV5-5 with TRBJ2-2; D may be TRBD1 (6 bases). The germline V and J ends were trimmed by 2 bases and 3 bases, with 11 bases remaining between them. CDR3 length: 15 residues. CDR1 is SGHKS and CDR2 is YYEKEE in the germline V gene (reference sequence). The CDR3 sequence: CASSFYQGYTGELFF. The CDR3 DNA reads TGTGCCAGCAGCTTTTACCAGGGGTACACCGGGGAGCTGTTTTTT.

The chain recombines TRBV5-1 with TRBJ2-7; D is possibly TRBD1 (5 bases). This CDR3 spans 14 amino acids. Germline values: CDR1 SGHRS, CDR2 YFSETQ. V was cut by 4 bases and J by 5 bases, with 16 bases left in between. CDR3 DNA sequence: TGCGCCAGCAGCGCCGGCAGGGTTCTCCACGAGCAGTACTTC. Its protein product is CASSAGRVLHEQYF.

The chain carries TRBV4-1 and TRBJ2-1, with D tentatively TRBD2 (5 bases). The CDR3 extends over 14 amino acids. Trimming cost V 5 bases and J 9 bases, with 17 bases left between them. The V gene's germline CDR1 is MGHRA and CDR2 YSYEKL. DNA for the CDR3: TGCGCCAGCAGCTATCCAGGAGCGGCAATTGAGCAGTTCTTC. It is translated as CASSYPGAAIEQFF.

The chain uses TRBV2 and TRBJ2-3; TRBD2 aligns across 7 bases. Germline loops: CDR1 SNHLY, CDR2 FYNNEI. The ends lost 8 bases at V and 1 base at J; junction bases unmatched: 9. CDR3 size: 15 residues. CDR3 nucleotides: TGTGCCAGCGGGGGGGGAACTTTTGGCACAGATACGCAGTATTTT. As protein: CASGGGTFGTDTQYF.

The V call is TRBV6-5, the J call TRBJ2-7; TRBD2 is a possible D gene (6 bases). V was clipped by 0 bases and J by 5 bases, with 11 bases between them. This CDR3 region has 14 residues. The germline gives CDR1 MNHEY, CDR2 SVGAGI. The CDR3: CASSYSRGSHEQYF. The CDR3 DNA sequence: TGTGCCAGCAGTTACTCTCGGGGGTCCCACGAGCAGTACTTC.

The chain uses TRBV4-3 and TRBJ2-1; D is unresolved. Germline values: CDR1 LGHNA, CDR2 YSLEER. The CDR3 length is 13 residues. Trimming stripped 0 bases from V and 7 bases from J, with 7 bases between. The chain's CDR3 is CASSQDNGNEQFF. CDR3 in DNA: TGCGCCAGCAGCCAAGATAACGGGAATGAGCAGTTCTTC.

The V and J genes are TRBV19 and TRBJ1-5; D possibly corresponds to TRBD1 (6 bases). The CDR3 spans 15 residues. Trimming left V 2 bases short and J 6 bases short, with 14 bases between. In germline, CDR1 is LNHDA, CDR2 SQIVND (reference sequence). The CDR3 protein is CASSIMAGVGQPQHF. The CDR3 DNA follows: TGTGCCAGTAGTATAATGGCAGGGGTAGGTCAGCCCCAGCATTTT.

The chain is built from TRBV7-2 and TRBJ1-1, with D perhaps matching TRBD1 (6 bases). V was trimmed by 1 base and J by 1 base, leaving 22 bases between them. Germline CDR1 is SGHTA and CDR2 is FQGNSA. This CDR3 spans 19 amino acids. The CDR3 DNA reads TGTGCCAGCAGCTTAGGCGGTCCCGGCAGGGGTGGCGAGAACACTGAAGCTTTCTTT. It translates to CASSLGGPGRGGENTEAFF.

The rearrangement joins TRBV6-5 to TRBJ1-3; no clear D. This CDR3 has 14 residues. V was trimmed by 6 bases and J by 2 bases, leaving 11 bases between them. Germline V gene lookup returns CDR1 MNHEY and CDR2 SVGAGI. CDR3 bases: TGTGCCAGCAGCCGAAGCAAGCCTGGAAACACCATATATTTT. Translation: CASSRSKPGNTIYF.